These 8 T cell receptor beta chains share one sample of origin, sequenced in a study of early T cells in non-severe SARS-CoV-2 infection. MiXCR, run by TCRdb on the 5' RACE reads, gives a single entry per CDR3 protein. The profile shows around 70,000 distinct CDR3 sequences, 9% to 15% of them singletons. Source material: whole blood. These receptors originate from an adult who was a healthcare worker with PCR-confirmed SARS-CoV-2 infection or an uninfected control (not recorded which).

V and J are TRBV6-1 and TRBJ1-5, with D hard to call. This CDR3 is 12 amino acids long. V was pared by 8 bases and J by 6 bases, with 11 bases between. Germline lookup yields CDR1 MNHNS and CDR2 SASEGT. CDR3 nucleotides: TGTGCCAGCTGGGCGGGCTTTCAGCCCCAGCATTTT. This encodes CASWAGFQPQHF.

Note on this clonotype: A much bigger clone sits one base away, suggesting this may be a read error. The chain joins TRBV5-1 to TRBJ2-1, with 7 bases aligning to TRBD1. V trimming: 1 base; J trimming: 9 bases; junction bases outside the gene matches: 10. Germline V gene data show CDR1 as SGHRS and CDR2 as YFSETQ. This CDR3 is built from 15 residues. CDR3 sequence: CASSLSQGILGEQFF. The CDR3 coding sequence is TGCGCCAGCAGCTTGTCACAGGGGATCCTGGGTGAGCAGTTCTTC.

This clonotype was seen many times. The chain links TRBV7-2 to TRBJ1-6; the D is unclear. This CDR3 comprises 14 residues. CDR1 is SGHTA, CDR2 FQGNSA, per germline. V lost 5 bases, J lost 7 bases, and 12 bases lay in between. CDR3 amino acids: CASSRRPPNSPLHF. The CDR3 DNA sequence: TGTGCCAGCAGCCGCAGGCCCCCGAATTCACCCCTCCACTTT.

V and J are TRBV10-1 and TRBJ2-7; TRBD1 matches 8 bases. Germline CDR1 reads WNHNN; CDR2 reads SYGVQD (reference sequence). The V gene end was trimmed by 4 bases and the J gene end by 6 bases; junction bases not matched to a gene: 8. This CDR3 has 14 residues. The DNA of the CDR3 is TGCGCCAGCAGTGCCCTGACAGGGGACGGCGAGCAGTACTTC. Protein sequence: CASSALTGDGEQYF.

This clonotype occurred a few times. This chain links TRBV2 with TRBJ2-5; 8 bases line up with TRBD2. CDR1 SNHLY and CDR2 FYNNEI come from the germline V gene. The CDR3 contains 16 residues. The J segment lost 5 bases and the V segment lost 6 bases, leaving 14 bases of the junction unmatched. The CDR3 DNA reads TGTGCCAGCAGCCGCGAAAGCGGGAGAACGGGGGAGACCCAGTACTTC. This sequence encodes CASSRESGRTGETQYF.

In this sample, this clonotype turned up a few times. The V gene is TRBV19, the J gene TRBJ1-5; D is perhaps TRBD1 (5 bases). Germline V gene sequence: CDR1 LNHDA, CDR2 SQIVND (reference sequence). V lost 3 bases and J lost 3, with 6 bases in between. The CDR3 contains 13 residues. The CDR3 is CASSIGANQPQHF. CDR3 coding DNA: TGTGCCAGTAGTATTGGGGCCAATCAGCCCCAGCATTTT. Looking up the rest from reference TRBV19 and TRBJ1-5 gives the full variable domain: DGGITQSPKYLFRKEGQNVTLSCEQNLNHDAMYWYRQDPGQGLRLIYYSQIVNDFQKGDIAEGYSVSREKKESFPLTVTSAQKNPTAFYLCASSIGANQPQHFGDGTRLSIL.

Many counts were recorded for this clonotype. The genes are TRBV10-2 and TRBJ2-2; 9 nucleotides agree with TRBD2. The V and J ends lost 3 bases and 4 bases, in that order; junction bases with no gene match: 3. Germline CDR1 is WSHSY and CDR2 is SAAADI. The CDR3 consists of 15 residues. Here the CDR3 DNA reads TGCGCCAGCAGTGATGGACTAGCGAGCACCGGGGAGCTGTTTTTT. Residues: CASSDGLASTGELFF.

This clonotype turned up a few times. The chain links TRBV19 to TRBJ1-1, with 7 positions matching TRBD1. The CDR3 has 14 residues. The V gene end was trimmed by 3 bases and the J gene end by 5 bases; junction bases not matched to a gene: 6. Germline V CDR1 and CDR2: LNHDA, SQIVND (reference sequence). CDR3 sequence reads: CASSIRGARTEAFF. CDR3 bases: TGTGCCAGTAGTATCAGGGGGGCGAGGACTGAAGCTTTCTTT. Drawing the rest from reference TRBV19 and TRBJ1-1, the complete variable domain is DGGITQSPKYLFRKEGQNVTLSCEQNLNHDAMYWYRQDPGQGLRLIYYSQIVNDFQKGDIAEGYSVSREKKESFPLTVTSAQKNPTAFYLCASSIRGARTEAFFGQGTRLTVV.